A single T cell receptor beta chain is shown here with its context. Per the original methods: Amplified reference gene primers provided the basis for estimating nucleated cell counts. Sequencing was performed with immunoSEQ multiplex PCR; in TCRdb, only in-frame clones are kept and a portion is missing. For V, J and clone size, that table is used; D and trimming come from the DNA. The repertoire holds approximately 240,000 clones, around 89% seen once, with about 3.5% in the top ten. The data are from a study of blood T cell repertoires in COVID-19. Overall study context: Samples of COVID-19 (acute and convalescent) were obtained from the United States, Italy and Spain.

Clinical history reported by participants formed the basis on which cohorts were assigned. The clonotype originates from a woman between 18 and 29 years old in a cohort exposed to, infected with or recovered from COVID-19 (not recorded which). The specimen was PBMCs or T cells enriched from blood (not recorded which).

The CDR3, as DNA: TGTGCCAGCAGTGCTCCGCGGGGCCTAGCCAAAAACATTCAGTACTTC. Translating it yields CASSAPRGLAKNIQYF. The chain uses TRBV6-1 and TRBJ2-4, with a possible D match to TRBD2 (6 bases). The CDR3 covers 16 residues. Trimming took 4 bases from V and 0 from J, leaving 13 bases between them. Per the germline V gene, CDR1 is MNHNS and CDR2 is SASEGT.